The rows below give T cell receptor beta chains drawn from one sample of a study of T cell changes during pregnancy in multiple sclerosis. Assay: immunoSEQ multiplex PCR; the TCRdb copy retains only in-frame clones and omits some. The sample has roughly 59,000 clones, 93% seen once. This specimen consisted of CD8+ T cells from peripheral blood mononuclear cells, obtained in the second trimester of pregnancy. These receptors came from a female donor with multiple sclerosis, enrolled in a pregnancy study. CDR3s include the opening cysteine and the closing phenylalanine or tryptophan. D genes are given only for firm matches. Size tells how often a clone was seen (once, few, many) or the class of an expanded clone, and some rows leave it out.

abundance: .
d_gene: TRBD1
j_gene: TRBJ2-5
v_gene: TRBV28
CDR3nt: TGTGCCAGCAGTGCCGACAGGGCTGAGACCCAGTACTTC
CDR3aa: CASSADRAETQYF

abundance: once
d_gene: .
j_gene: TRBJ2-1
v_gene: TRBV4-1
CDR3nt: TGCGCCAGCAGCCAATTAGGAGAATACAATGAGCAGTTCTTC
CDR3aa: CASSQLGEYNEQFF

abundance: .
d_gene: .
j_gene: TRBJ1-1
v_gene: TRBV6-5
CDR3nt: TGTGCCAGCAGTTCGTGGAACACTGAAGCTTTCTTT
CDR3aa: CASSSWNTEAFF

abundance: .
d_gene: TRBD2
j_gene: TRBJ2-7
v_gene: TRBV28
CDR3nt: TGTGCCAGCAGGGAGAGGACTAGCGGGGGCCTGCGGCAGTACTTC
CDR3aa: CASRERTSGGLRQYF

abundance: once
d_gene: TRBD1
j_gene: TRBJ1-4
v_gene: TRBV27
CDR3nt: TGTGCCAGCAGTACGTGGACAGGGGAAGTTGAAAAACTGTTTTTT
CDR3aa: CASSTWTGEVEKLFF

abundance: few
d_gene: TRBD2
j_gene: TRBJ2-1
v_gene: TRBV28
CDR3nt: TGTGCCAGCAGTTTAGTCACTAGCGGGCGTTACAATGAGCAGTTCTTC
CDR3aa: CASSLVTSGRYNEQFF

abundance: .
d_gene: .
j_gene: TRBJ2-5
v_gene: TRBV4-1
CDR3nt: TGCGCCAGCAGCCAAGTGGGGATCGGAGGGACCCAGTACTTC
CDR3aa: CASSQVGIGGTQYF

abundance: .
d_gene: TRBD2
j_gene: TRBJ2-1
v_gene: TRBV11-2
CDR3nt: TGTGCCAGCAGCTCCTATTTAGCGGGAGACGGTGAGCAGTTCTTC
CDR3aa: CASSSYLAGDGEQFF

abundance: .
d_gene: TRBD1
j_gene: TRBJ1-1
v_gene: TRBV28
CDR3nt: TGTGCCAGCAGTCCGTACCGACAGGGAACTGAAGCTTTCTTT
CDR3aa: CASSPYRQGTEAFF

abundance: .
d_gene: TRBD2
j_gene: TRBJ2-1
v_gene: TRBV19
CDR3nt: TGTGCCAGTAGTAACGGACTAGCCCCGTACAATGAGCAGTTCTTC
CDR3aa: CASSNGLAPYNEQFF

abundance: .
d_gene: .
j_gene: TRBJ2-7
v_gene: TRBV6-5
CDR3nt: TGTGCCAGCAGCCTCGGGGTAGGTTCCTACGAGCAGTACTTC
CDR3aa: CASSLGVGSYEQYF

abundance: .
d_gene: TRBD1
j_gene: TRBJ2-5
v_gene: TRBV19
CDR3nt: TGTGCCAGTAGTCTTGGGACAGGGGTAGAGACCCAGTACTTC
CDR3aa: CASSLGTGVETQYF

abundance: .
d_gene: .
j_gene: TRBJ2-2
v_gene: TRBV27
CDR3nt: TGTGCCAGCGCCCTCAGGGCCGGGGAGCTGTTTTTT
CDR3aa: CASALRAGELFF

abundance: .
d_gene: TRBD2
j_gene: TRBJ2-2
v_gene: TRBV6-5
CDR3nt: TGTGCCAGCAGTCCCCGACTAGCCCGGGAGCTGTTTTTT
CDR3aa: CASSPRLARELFF

abundance: .
d_gene: .
j_gene: TRBJ1-4
v_gene: TRBV4-2
CDR3nt: TGTGCCAGCAGAGAACAGTCATATGCAACTAATGAAAAACTGTTTTTT
CDR3aa: CASREQSYATNEKLFF

abundance: once
d_gene: .
j_gene: TRBJ1-2
v_gene: TRBV27
CDR3nt: TGTGCCAGCACCCTTCTCGGGACTCGGGTCGAAGGCTACACCTTC
CDR3aa: CASTLLGTRVEGYTF

abundance: .
d_gene: TRBD2
j_gene: TRBJ2-1
v_gene: TRBV4-1
CDR3nt: TGCGCCAGCAGCCACGAGCGAACTAGCGGGAGCAATGAGCAGTTCTTC
CDR3aa: CASSHERTSGSNEQFF